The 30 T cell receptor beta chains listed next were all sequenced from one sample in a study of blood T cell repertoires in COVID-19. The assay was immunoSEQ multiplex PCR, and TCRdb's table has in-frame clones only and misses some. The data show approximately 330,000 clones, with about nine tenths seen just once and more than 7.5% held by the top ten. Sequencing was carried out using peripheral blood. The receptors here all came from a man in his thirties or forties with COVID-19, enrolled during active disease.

The CDR3 nucleotides read TGTGCCAGCAGCCCTCGAGGCATTCAGTACTTC. It specifies CASSPRGIQYF. The chain couples TRBV6-1 to TRBJ2-4; D unclear. Looked up from germline, CDR1 is MNHNS and CDR2 is SASEGT. The CDR3 is 11 amino acids. V was trimmed by 6 bases and J by 9 bases, leaving 9 bases between them.

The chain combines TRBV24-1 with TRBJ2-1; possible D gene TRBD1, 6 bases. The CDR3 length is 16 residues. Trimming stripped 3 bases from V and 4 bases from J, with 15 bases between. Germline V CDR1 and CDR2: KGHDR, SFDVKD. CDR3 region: CATSDTATGGYNEQFF. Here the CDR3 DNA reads TGTGCCACCAGTGATACCGCGACAGGAGGATACAATGAGCAGTTCTTC.

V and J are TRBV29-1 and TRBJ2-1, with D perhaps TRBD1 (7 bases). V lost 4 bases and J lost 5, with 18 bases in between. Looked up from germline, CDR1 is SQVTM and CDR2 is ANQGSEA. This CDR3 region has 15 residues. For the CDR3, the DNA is TGCAGCGTTGGCGGTAACAGGGGAGGTCACAATGAGCAGTTCTTC. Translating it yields CSVGGNRGGHNEQFF.

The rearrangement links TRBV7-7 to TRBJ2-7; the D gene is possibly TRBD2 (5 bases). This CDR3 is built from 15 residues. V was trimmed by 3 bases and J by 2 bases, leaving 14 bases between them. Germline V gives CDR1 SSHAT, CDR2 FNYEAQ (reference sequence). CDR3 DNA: TGTGCCAGCAGCTTCGGGATAGGCGGTACCTACGAGCAGTACTTC. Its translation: CASSFGIGGTYEQYF.

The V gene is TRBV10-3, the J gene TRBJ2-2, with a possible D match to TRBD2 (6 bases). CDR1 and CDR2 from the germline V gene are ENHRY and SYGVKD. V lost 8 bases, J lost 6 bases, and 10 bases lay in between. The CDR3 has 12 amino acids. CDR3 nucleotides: TGTGCCATCGGGGGGTCGGCCGGGGAGCTGTTTTTT. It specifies CAIGGSAGELFF.

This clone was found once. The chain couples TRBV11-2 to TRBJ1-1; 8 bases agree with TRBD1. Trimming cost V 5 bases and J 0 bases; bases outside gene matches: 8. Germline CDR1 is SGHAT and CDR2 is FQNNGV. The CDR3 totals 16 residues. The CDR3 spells CASSRGQGGMNTEAFF. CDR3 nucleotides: TGTGCCAGCAGCCGTGGACAGGGAGGCATGAACACTGAAGCTTTCTTT.

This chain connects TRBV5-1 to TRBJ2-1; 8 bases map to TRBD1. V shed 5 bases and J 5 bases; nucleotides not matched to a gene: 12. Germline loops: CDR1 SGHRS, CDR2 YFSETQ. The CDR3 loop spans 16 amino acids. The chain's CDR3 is CASRAGGQGSNNEQFF. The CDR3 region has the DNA TGCGCCAGCAGGGCCGGCGGACAGGGTTCCAACAATGAGCAGTTCTTC. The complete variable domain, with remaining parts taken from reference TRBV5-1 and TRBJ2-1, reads KAGVTQTPRYLIKTRGQQVTLSCSPISGHRSVSWYQQTPGQGLQFLFEYFSETQRNKGNFPGRFSGRQFSNSRSEMNVSTLELGDSALYLCASRAGGQGSNNEQFFGPGTRLTVL.

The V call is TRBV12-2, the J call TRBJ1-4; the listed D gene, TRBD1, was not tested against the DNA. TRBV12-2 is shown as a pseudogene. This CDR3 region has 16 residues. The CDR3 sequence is CASRLAFPGKGEKLFF. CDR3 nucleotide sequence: TGTGCAAGTCGCTTAGCGTTTCCAGGGAAAGGGGAAAAACTGTTTTTT.

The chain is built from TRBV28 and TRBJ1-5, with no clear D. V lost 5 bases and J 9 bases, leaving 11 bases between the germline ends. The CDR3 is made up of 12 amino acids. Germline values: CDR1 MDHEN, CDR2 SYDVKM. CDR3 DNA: TGTGCCAGCAGTCCTCGTAGTCCGCCCCAGCATTTT. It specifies CASSPRSPPQHF.

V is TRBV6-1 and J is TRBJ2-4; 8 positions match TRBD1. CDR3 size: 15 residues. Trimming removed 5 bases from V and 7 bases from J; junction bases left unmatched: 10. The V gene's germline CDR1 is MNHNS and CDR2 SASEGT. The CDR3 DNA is TGTGCCAGCAGTTTCCGCTCGACAGGGGAGAACATTCAGTACTTC. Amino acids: CASSFRSTGENIQYF.

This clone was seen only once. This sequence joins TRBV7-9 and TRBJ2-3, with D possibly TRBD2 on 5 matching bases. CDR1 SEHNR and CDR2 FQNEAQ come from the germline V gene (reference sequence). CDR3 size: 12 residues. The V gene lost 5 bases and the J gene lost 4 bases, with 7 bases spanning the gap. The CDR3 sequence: CASSGGPDTQYF. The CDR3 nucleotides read TGTGCCAGCAGCGGAGGTCCAGATACGCAGTATTTT. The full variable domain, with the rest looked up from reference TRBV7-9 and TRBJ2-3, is DTGVSQNPRHKITKRGQNVTFRCDPISEHNRLYWYRQTLGQGPEFLTYFQNEAQLEKSRLLSDRFSAERPKGSFSTLEIQRTEQGDSAMYLCASSGGPDTQYFGPGTRLTVL.

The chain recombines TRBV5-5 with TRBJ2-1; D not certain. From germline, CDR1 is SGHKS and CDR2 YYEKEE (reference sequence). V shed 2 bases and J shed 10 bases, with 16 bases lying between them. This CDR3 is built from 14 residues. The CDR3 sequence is CASSFDFASREQFF. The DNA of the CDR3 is TGTGCCAGCAGCTTTGACTTCGCTTCGAGAGAGCAGTTCTTC.

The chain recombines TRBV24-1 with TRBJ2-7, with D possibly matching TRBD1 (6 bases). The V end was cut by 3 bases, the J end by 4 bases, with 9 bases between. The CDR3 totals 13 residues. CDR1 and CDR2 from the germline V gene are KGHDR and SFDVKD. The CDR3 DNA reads TGTGCCACCAGTGATCCACAGGGATACGAGCAGTACTTC. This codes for CATSDPQGYEQYF.

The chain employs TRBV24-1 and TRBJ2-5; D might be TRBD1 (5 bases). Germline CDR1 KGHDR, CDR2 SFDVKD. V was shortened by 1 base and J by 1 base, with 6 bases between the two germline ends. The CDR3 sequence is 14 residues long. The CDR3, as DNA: TGTGCCACCAGTGATTTAGGGGTCCAAGAGACCCAGTACTTC. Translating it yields CATSDLGVQETQYF.

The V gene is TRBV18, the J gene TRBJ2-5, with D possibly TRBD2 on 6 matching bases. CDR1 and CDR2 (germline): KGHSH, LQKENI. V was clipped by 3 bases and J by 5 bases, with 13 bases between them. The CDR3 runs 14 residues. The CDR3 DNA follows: TGTGCCAGCTCACCCACGACTAGTAGGGAGACCCAGTACTTC. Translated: CASSPTTSRETQYF.

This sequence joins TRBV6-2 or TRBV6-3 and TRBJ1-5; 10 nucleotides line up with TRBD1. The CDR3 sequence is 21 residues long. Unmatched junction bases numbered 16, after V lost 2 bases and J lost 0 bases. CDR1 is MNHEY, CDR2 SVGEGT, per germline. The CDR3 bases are TGTGCCAGCAGTTACCCGGGACAGGGGCAAATTTTTTTTTATAGCAATCAGCCCCAGCATTTT. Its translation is CASSYPGQGQIFFYSNQPQHF.

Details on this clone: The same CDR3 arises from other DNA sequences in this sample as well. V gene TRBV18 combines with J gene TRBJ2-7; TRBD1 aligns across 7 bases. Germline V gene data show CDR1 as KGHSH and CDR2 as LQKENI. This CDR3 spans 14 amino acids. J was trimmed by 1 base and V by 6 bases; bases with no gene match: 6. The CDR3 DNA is TGTGCCAGCTCCCCCGACAGGGTATCCTACGAGCAGTACTTC. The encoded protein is CASSPDRVSYEQYF.

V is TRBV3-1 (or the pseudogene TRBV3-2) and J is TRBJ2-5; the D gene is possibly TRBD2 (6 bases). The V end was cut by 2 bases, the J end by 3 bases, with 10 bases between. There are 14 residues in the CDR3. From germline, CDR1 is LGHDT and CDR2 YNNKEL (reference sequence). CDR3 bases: TGTGCCAGCAGCCAACGGACTATAAAAGAGACCCAGTACTTC. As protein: CASSQRTIKETQYF.

The CDR3 loop is CASSEGGQGLPQHF. Here the CDR3 DNA reads TGCGCCAGCAGTGAGGGGGGACAGGGCCTGCCCCAGCATTTT. This chain joins TRBV10-2 and TRBJ1-5; 9 nucleotides match TRBD1. After removal of 2 bases from V and 9 bases from J, the junction contained 5 bases not matched to a gene. This CDR3 is 14 amino acids long. Germline loops: CDR1 WSHSY, CDR2 SAAADI.

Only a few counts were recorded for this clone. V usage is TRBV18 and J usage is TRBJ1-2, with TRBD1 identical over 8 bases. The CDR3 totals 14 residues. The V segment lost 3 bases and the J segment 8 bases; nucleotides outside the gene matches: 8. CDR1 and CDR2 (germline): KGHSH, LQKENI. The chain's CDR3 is CASSPPTGEGGYTF. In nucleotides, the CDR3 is TGTGCCAGCTCACCCCCGACAGGGGAGGGCGGCTACACCTTC.

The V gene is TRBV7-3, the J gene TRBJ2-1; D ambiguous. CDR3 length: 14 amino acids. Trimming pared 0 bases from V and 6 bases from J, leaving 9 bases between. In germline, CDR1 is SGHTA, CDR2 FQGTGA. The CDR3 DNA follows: TGTGCCAGCAGCTTAACGGAGTCAAGCAATGAGCAGTTCTTC. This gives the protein CASSLTESSNEQFF.

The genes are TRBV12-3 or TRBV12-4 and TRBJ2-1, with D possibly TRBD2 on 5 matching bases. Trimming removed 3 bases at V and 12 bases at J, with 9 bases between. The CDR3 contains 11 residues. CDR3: CASSLNRGQFF. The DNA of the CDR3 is TGTGCCAGCAGTTTGAACCGGGGGCAGTTCTTC.

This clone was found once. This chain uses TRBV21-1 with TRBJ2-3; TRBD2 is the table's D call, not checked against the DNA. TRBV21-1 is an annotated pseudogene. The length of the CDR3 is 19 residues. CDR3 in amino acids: CASRKGLAGGPSLTDTQYF. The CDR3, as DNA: TGTGCCAGCAGGAAAGGACTAGCGGGGGGGCCTTCACTCACAGATACGCAGTATTTT.

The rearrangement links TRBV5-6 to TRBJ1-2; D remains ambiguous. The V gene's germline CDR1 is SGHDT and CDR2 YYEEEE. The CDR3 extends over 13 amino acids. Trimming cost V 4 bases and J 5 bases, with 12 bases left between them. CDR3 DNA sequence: TGTGCCAGCAGCCCCTCGGGGAATTATGGCTACACCTTC. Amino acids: CASSPSGNYGYTF.

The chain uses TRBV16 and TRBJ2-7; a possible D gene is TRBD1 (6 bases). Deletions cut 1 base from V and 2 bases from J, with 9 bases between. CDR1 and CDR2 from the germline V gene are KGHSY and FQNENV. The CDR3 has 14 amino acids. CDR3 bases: TGTGCCAGCAGCCAATGGAAGGGGGCCTACGAGCAGTACTTC. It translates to CASSQWKGAYEQYF.

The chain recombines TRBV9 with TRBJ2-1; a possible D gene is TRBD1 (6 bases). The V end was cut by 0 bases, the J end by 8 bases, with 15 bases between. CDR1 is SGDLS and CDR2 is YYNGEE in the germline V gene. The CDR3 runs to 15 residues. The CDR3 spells CASSVEARQGHEQFF. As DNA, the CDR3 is TGTGCCAGCAGCGTAGAAGCGAGGCAGGGGCATGAGCAGTTCTTC.

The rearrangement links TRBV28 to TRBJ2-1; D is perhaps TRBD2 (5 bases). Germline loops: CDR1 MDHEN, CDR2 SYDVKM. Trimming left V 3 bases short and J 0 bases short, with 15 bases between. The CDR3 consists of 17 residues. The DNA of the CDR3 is TGTGCCAGCAGTTTCCCCCGGACTGGGGTCTCCTACAATGAGCAGTTCTTC. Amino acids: CASSFPRTGVSYNEQFF.

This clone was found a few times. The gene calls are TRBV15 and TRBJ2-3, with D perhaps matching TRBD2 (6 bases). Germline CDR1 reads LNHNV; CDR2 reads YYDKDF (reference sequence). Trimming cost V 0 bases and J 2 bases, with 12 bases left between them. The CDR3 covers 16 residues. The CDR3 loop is CATSRDGLLNTDTQYF. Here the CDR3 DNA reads TGTGCCACCAGCAGAGATGGACTACTAAACACAGATACGCAGTATTTT.

The CDR3 loop reads CASSLLAGEKEQYF. DNA for the CDR3: TGTGCCAGCAGCTTACTAGCGGGAGAGAAAGAGCAGTACTTC. The chain carries TRBV5-4 and TRBJ2-7; 11 positions match TRBD2. Trimming cost V 2 bases and J 7 bases; bases outside gene matches: 5. Germline loops: CDR1 SGHNT, CDR2 YYREEE (reference sequence). This CDR3 spans 14 amino acids. The complete variable domain, with remaining parts taken from reference TRBV5-4 and TRBJ2-7, reads ETGVTQSPTHLIKTRGQQVTLRCSSQSGHNTVSWYQQALGQGPQFIFQYYREEENGRGNFPPRFSGLQFPNYSSELNVNALELDDSALYLCASSLLAGEKEQYFGPGTRLTVT.

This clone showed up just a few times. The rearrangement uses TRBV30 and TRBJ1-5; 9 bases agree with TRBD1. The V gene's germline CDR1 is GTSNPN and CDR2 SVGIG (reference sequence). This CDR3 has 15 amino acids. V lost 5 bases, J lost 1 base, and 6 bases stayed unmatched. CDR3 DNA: TGTGCCTGGCCCACAGGGGGCGCGAGCAATCAGCCCCAGCATTTT. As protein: CAWPTGGASNQPQHF.